This T cell receptor beta chain was documented in a study of cytomegalovirus exposure and HLA in healthy donors. Study-wide results and limits: A prior analysis recorded that most TCR beta V segments were productive about 87% or about 30% of the time.

While unrecorded immune exposures were likely, the donors were nominally healthy when sampled. A remark on this clone: What it recognizes is unknown.

PCR employed 60 Vbeta and 13 Jbeta primers. Clones were read by immunoSEQ multiplex PCR, and TCRdb kept only the in-frame ones, dropping some. Of roughly 190,000 clones in the sample, approximately 80% are singletons; the top ten hold about 2.6%. The germline gives CDR1 MNHEY, CDR2 SMNVEV (reference sequence). V lost 0 bases and J lost 1, with 7 bases in between. This CDR3 contains 15 residues. This receptor was identified in a female donor in good health and CMV-seronegative. The sample taken for sequencing was PBMCs. The chain is built from TRBV27 and TRBJ1-5; D possibly corresponds to TRBD1 (5 bases). This CDR3 reads CASSLSSGSNQPQHF. CDR3 DNA: TGTGCCAGCAGTTTATCGTCAGGGAGCAATCAGCCCCAGCATTTT.